One and the same sample provided the 26 T cell receptor beta chains below, sequenced in a study of cytomegalovirus exposure and HLA in healthy donors. Measured with immunoSEQ multiplex PCR; TCRdb has only the in-frame clones, and not every one. Of 120,000 or so clones detected, around 90% appear once; the ten largest clones hold over 1.5%. The sequenced sample consisted of PBMCs. The receptors here all came from a woman under 30 in good health and CMV-seronegative.

V usage is TRBV27 and J usage is TRBJ2-7; 8 nucleotides agree with TRBD2. The V gene end was trimmed by 7 bases and the J gene end by 2 bases; junction bases not matched to a gene: 4. There are 13 residues in the CDR3. Germline lookup yields CDR1 MNHEY and CDR2 SMNVEV (reference sequence). The CDR3 loop reads CASKGSGTYEQYF. CDR3 nucleotides: TGTGCCAGCAAAGGTAGCGGGACCTACGAGCAGTACTTC.

The chain links TRBV6-1 to TRBJ2-1, with TRBD2 matching 8 bases. Germline V gene lookup returns CDR1 MNHNS and CDR2 SASEGT. Trimming at V came to 4 bases and at J to 3 bases, leaving 2 bases not matched to a gene. The CDR3 runs 14 residues. The CDR3 region has the DNA TGTGCCAGCAGTGGCGGGAGGAGCTACAATGAGCAGTTCTTC. It is translated as CASSGGRSYNEQFF.

The genes are TRBV10-3 and TRBJ1-6; no reliable D call. This CDR3 region has 15 residues. V shed 0 bases and J shed 5 bases, with 8 bases lying between them. Germline V gene data show CDR1 as ENHRY and CDR2 as SYGVKD. CDR3: CAISESPTNNSPLHF. The CDR3 coding sequence is TGTGCCATCAGTGAGTCGCCGACAAATAATTCACCCCTCCACTTT.

The V and J genes are TRBV9 and TRBJ1-1; 7 nucleotides agree with TRBD1. Germline V gene lookup returns CDR1 SGDLS and CDR2 YYNGEE. Trimming cost V 4 bases and J 1 base; bases outside gene matches: 13. The CDR3 is made up of 17 amino acids. CDR3 sequence: CASSLFPGQSTNTEAFF. CDR3 bases: TGTGCCAGCAGCCTATTTCCGGGACAGAGTACGAACACTGAAGCTTTCTTT.

The CDR3 region is CASSPRGGDEKLFF. The CDR3 DNA reads as TGTGCCAGCAGCCCCCGAGGGGGTGATGAAAAACTGTTTTTT. V usage is TRBV5-4 and J usage is TRBJ1-4, with a possible D match to TRBD1 (6 bases). Trimming stripped 4 bases from V and 6 bases from J, with 13 bases between. This CDR3 is 14 amino acids long. CDR1 is SGHNT and CDR2 is YYREEE in the germline V gene (reference sequence).

This sequence joins TRBV7-2 and TRBJ2-7; TRBD1 is a possible D gene (5 bases). The CDR3 covers 12 residues. Germline CDR1 reads SGHTA; CDR2 reads FQGNSA. Trimming stripped 4 bases from V and 11 bases from J, with 15 bases between. The chain's CDR3 is CASSSVGDSKYF. As DNA, the CDR3 is TGTGCCAGCAGCTCAGTCGGCGACAGCAAGTACTTC.

This clone was counted between two and nine times. The junction and the germline gene differ at one end; a read error may be behind it. The chain uses TRBV5-1 and TRBJ1-1; 9 bases fit TRBD1. Germline CDR1 is SGHRS and CDR2 is YFSETQ. This CDR3 is built from 14 residues. As DNA, the CDR3 is TGCGCCAGCAGGTTGGACAGGGGGAACACTGAAGCTTTCTTT. It encodes CASRLDRGNTEAFF. Using reference TRBV5-1 and TRBJ1-1 for the parts outside the CDR3, the full variable domain is KAGVTQTPRYLIKTRGQQVTLSCSPISGHRSVSWYQQTPGQGLQFLFEYFSETQRNKGNFPGRFSGRQFSNSRSEMNVSTLELGDSALYLCASRLDRGNTEAFFGQGTRLTVV.

The chain is built from TRBV27 and TRBJ1-1; D call uncertain. CDR3 length: 13 amino acids. CDR1 and CDR2 from the germline V gene are MNHEY and SMNVEV (reference sequence). V lost 2 bases and J 1 base, leaving 5 bases between the germline ends. CDR3 bases: TGTGCCAGCAGTTTACTCCGGAACACTGAAGCTTTCTTT. Protein sequence: CASSLLRNTEAFF.

The CDR3 spells CASSPPPGGAEQYF. For the CDR3, the DNA is TGTGCCAGCTCACCACCGCCGGGGGGCGCCGAGCAGTACTTC. This chain connects TRBV18 to TRBJ2-7; a possible D gene is TRBD2 (7 bases). This CDR3 is built from 14 residues. Germline CDR1 reads KGHSH; CDR2 reads LQKENI. Trimming stripped 0 bases from V and 6 bases from J, with 12 bases between.

V and J are TRBV30 and TRBJ1-1, with 8 bases aligning to TRBD1. The CDR3 has 17 amino acids. Germline-derived CDR1 and CDR2 are GTSNPN and SVGIG (reference sequence). Trimming removed 2 bases from V and 7 bases from J; junction bases left unmatched: 18. The CDR3 sequence is CAWSKGFWRQGRLEAFF. DNA for the CDR3: TGTGCCTGGAGTAAGGGTTTCTGGAGACAGGGGAGACTTGAAGCTTTCTTT. Based on the CDR3 plus reference TRBV30 and TRBJ1-1, the full variable domain is SQTIHQWPATLVQPVGSPLSLECTVEGTSNPNLYWYRQAAGRGLQLLFYSVGIGQISSEVPQNLSASRPQDRQFILSSKKLLLSDSGFYLCAWSKGFWRQGRLEAFFGQGTRLTVV.

This chain uses TRBV6-5 with TRBJ1-2; 9 bases fit TRBD1. CDR3 length: 14 amino acids. The junction had 5 bases not matched to a gene; V was cut back by 5 bases and J by 4 bases. Germline V gene data show CDR1 as MNHEY and CDR2 as SVGAGI. Written as DNA, the CDR3 is TGTGCCAGCAGTGGGACAGGGTATGGCTATGGCTACACCTTC. Protein: CASSGTGYGYGYTF.

The chain recombines TRBV5-1 with TRBJ2-1, with 8 bases matching TRBD1. The CDR3 spans 15 residues. With V trimmed by 4 bases and J by 4 bases, 7 bases remained unmatched. The germline V gene has CDR1 SGHRS and CDR2 YFSETQ. DNA of the CDR3: TGCGCCAGCAGCCCGGGCGGGACAGGATACAATGAGCAGTTCTTC. Protein sequence: CASSPGGTGYNEQFF.

The V call is TRBV5-6, the J call TRBJ2-7, with TRBD1 matching over 8 bases. Germline V gene data show CDR1 as SGHDT and CDR2 as YYEEEE. The length of the CDR3 is 14 residues. With V trimmed by 2 bases and J by 4 bases, 5 bases remained unmatched. The CDR3 reads CASSFRTGKYEQYF. The CDR3 DNA reads as TGTGCCAGCAGCTTTCGGACAGGGAAATACGAGCAGTACTTC. The variable domain in full, with the rest retrieved from reference TRBV5-6 and TRBJ2-7, is DAGVTQSPTHLIKTRGQQVTLRCSPKSGHDTVSWYQQALGQGPQFIFQYYEEEERQRGNFPDRFSGHQFPNYSSELNVNALLLGDSALYLCASSFRTGKYEQYFGPGTRLTVT.

This chain joins TRBV6-5 and TRBJ1-1; D perhaps matches TRBD1 (6 bases). The CDR3 is 15 amino acids. CDR1 is MNHEY, CDR2 SVGAGI, per germline. V lost 6 bases to trimming and J lost 1 base, with 15 bases between them. The CDR3 coding sequence is TGTGCCAGCAGCCTTACAGGGATCAGGAACACTGAAGCTTTCTTT. Its protein is CASSLTGIRNTEAFF.

V is TRBV5-1 and J is TRBJ2-1, with 10 bases aligning to TRBD2. Looked up from germline, CDR1 is SGHRS and CDR2 is YFSETQ. J lost 3 bases, V lost 1 base, and 16 bases had no gene match. CDR3 length: 20 residues. The CDR3 DNA reads as TGCGCCAGCAGCTTGAGGTGGACTAGCGGAGCTACGAACTACTACAATGAGCAGTTCTTC. Its protein product is CASSLRWTSGATNYYNEQFF.

The J gene is TRBJ1-1, the V gene TRBV19; D unresolved. CDR3 length: 14 residues. In germline, CDR1 is LNHDA, CDR2 SQIVND (reference sequence). V was clipped by 1 base and J by 4 bases, with 10 bases between them. The CDR3 coding sequence is TGTGCCAGTAGTATAGGTGGCCCTGTCACTGAAGCTTTCTTT. It encodes CASSIGGPVTEAFF.

This sequence joins TRBV6-6 and TRBJ2-5; D unresolved. Deletions cut 4 bases from V and 2 bases from J, with 11 bases between. The CDR3 consists of 14 residues. Germline lookup yields CDR1 MNHNY and CDR2 SVGAGI (reference sequence). The CDR3 DNA is TGTGCCAGCAGTTCGTTCTCAGAACAAGAGACCCAGTACTTC. It codes for CASSSFSEQETQYF.

J is TRBJ2-7 and V is TRBV10-3; tentative D call: TRBD2 (6 bases). Between the trimmed V and J ends, which lost 5 bases and 0 bases, there was a span of 14 bases. The CDR3 contains 15 residues. The germline V gene has CDR1 ENHRY and CDR2 SYGVKD. CDR3 sequence (DNA): TGTGCCATCAGTACCGGGACTCCGAGCTCCTACGAGCAGTACTTC. This translates into CAISTGTPSSYEQYF.

This clone appeared a few times. This sequence joins TRBV30 and TRBJ1-1; 8 positions agree with TRBD1. V was clipped by 3 bases and J by 8 bases; unmatched bases: 8. The CDR3 is 13 amino acids. Looked up from germline, CDR1 is GTSNPN and CDR2 is SVGIG (reference sequence). As DNA, the CDR3 is TGTGCCTGGAGACTGGGACAGGCGACCGAAGCTTTCTTT. Protein product: CAWRLGQATEAFF.

This chain links TRBV2 with TRBJ2-7; unclear D gene. The CDR3 is 14 amino acids. Germline lookup yields CDR1 SNHLY and CDR2 FYNNEI. Trimming left V 4 bases short and J 5 bases short, with 15 bases between. The CDR3 bases are TGTGCCAGCAGTGGAGGAGAAATCGTCCACGAGCAGTACTTC. It codes for CASSGGEIVHEQYF.

Comment on this clone: An end of the junction does not agree with germline; a read error may underlie this. The chain couples TRBV7-7 to TRBJ2-5; no clear D gene. In germline, CDR1 is SSHAT, CDR2 FNYEAQ (reference sequence). This CDR3 is built from 15 residues. This CDR3 is CASSLGSQIGETQYF. The CDR3 nucleotides are TGTGCTAGCAGCTTAGGGTCCCAGATTGGCGAGACCCAGTACTTC.

CDR3 in amino acids: CATSRDRFDEQFF. DNA of the CDR3: TGTGCCACCAGCAGAGACCGGTTTGATGAGCAGTTCTTC. The gene calls are TRBV15 and TRBJ2-1; D gene uncertain. V lost 0 bases and J lost 8, with 8 bases in between. The germline V gene encodes CDR1 LNHNV and CDR2 YYDKDF (reference sequence). The CDR3 spans 13 residues.

This clone has more than one count but fewer than ten. V gene TRBV5-4 combines with J gene TRBJ1-3; TRBD1 matches at 11 bases. In germline, CDR1 is SGHNT, CDR2 YYREEE (reference sequence). The CDR3 consists of 13 residues. V was clipped by 4 bases and J by 10 bases; unmatched bases: 4. Written as DNA, the CDR3 is TGTGCCAGCAGCCCCGGACAGGGGGCTACCATATATTTT. As protein: CASSPGQGATIYF.

This chain uses TRBV18 with TRBJ1-1, with TRBD1 matching 7 bases. The CDR3 sequence is 15 residues long. The germline CDR1 and CDR2 sequences are KGHSH and LQKENI. With V trimmed by 0 bases and J by 5 bases, 6 bases remained unmatched. CDR3 sequence: CASSPPPDRVTEAFF. DNA for the CDR3: TGTGCCAGCTCACCACCCCCCGACAGGGTGACTGAAGCTTTCTTT.

This clone was seen once. The chain has TRBV4-1 and TRBJ1-2; 9 bases are shared with TRBD1. The CDR3 runs 15 residues. The V gene end was trimmed by 4 bases and the J gene end by 2 bases; junction bases not matched to a gene: 5. Germline assignment: CDR1 MGHRA and CDR2 YSYEKL. This chain's CDR3 is CASSRGTGKNYGYTF. The CDR3 bases are TGCGCCAGCAGCCGCGGGACAGGGAAGAACTATGGCTACACCTTC.

The J gene is TRBJ1-2, the V gene TRBV27; D unclear. The CDR3 totals 13 residues. The germline V gene encodes CDR1 MNHEY and CDR2 SMNVEV (reference sequence). Trimming left V 2 bases short and J 4 bases short, with 8 bases between. The CDR3 spells CASSLTGSYGYTF. The CDR3 DNA is TGTGCCAGCAGTTTAACGGGGTCCTATGGCTACACCTTC.